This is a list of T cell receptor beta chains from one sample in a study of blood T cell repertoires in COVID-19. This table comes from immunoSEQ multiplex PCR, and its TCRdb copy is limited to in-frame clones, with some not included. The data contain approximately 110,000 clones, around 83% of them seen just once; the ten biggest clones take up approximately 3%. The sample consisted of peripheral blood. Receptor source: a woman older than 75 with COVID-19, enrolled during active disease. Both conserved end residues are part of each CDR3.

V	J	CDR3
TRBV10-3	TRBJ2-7	CAISDHSGRAIYEQYF
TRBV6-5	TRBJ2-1	CASTSGGAYNEQFF
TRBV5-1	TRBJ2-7	CASSVDGTSGSYEQYF
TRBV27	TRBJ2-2	CASSPSRQLTGELFF
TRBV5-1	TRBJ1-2	CASSQGGTKGNSYTF
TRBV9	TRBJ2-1	CASSVGMGTSGNEQFF
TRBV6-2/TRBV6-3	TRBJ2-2	CASSYLSGDTGELFF
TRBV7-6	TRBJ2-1	CASSLLVSGIGDEQFF
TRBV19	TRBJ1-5	CASSIRTGGADSNQPQHF
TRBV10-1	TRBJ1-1	CATRTGGNTEAFF
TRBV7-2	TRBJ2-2	CASIQIAGVGGELFF
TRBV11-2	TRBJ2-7	CASSFDRGGYEQYF
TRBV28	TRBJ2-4	CASTKPGLAGRNIQYF
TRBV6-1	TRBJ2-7	CASSEFGRVGYEQYF
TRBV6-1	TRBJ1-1	CASREALGDTEAFF
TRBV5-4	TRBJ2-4	CASSLAADGNIQYF
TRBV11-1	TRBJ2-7	CASSTGQGSYEQYF
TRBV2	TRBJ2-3	CASRGGQGATQYF
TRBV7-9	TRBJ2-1	CATEKTNEQFF
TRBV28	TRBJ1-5	CASSLSGHTLLNQPQHF
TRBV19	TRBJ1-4	CASSMTGARGNEKLFF
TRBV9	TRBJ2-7	CASSVGRGPYEQYF
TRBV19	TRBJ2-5	CASSNRQGVRTQYF
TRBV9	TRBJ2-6	CASSPDARLSGANVLTF
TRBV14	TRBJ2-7	CASSWGGTTLFYEQYF
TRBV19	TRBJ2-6	CASSSTFRSGANVLTF
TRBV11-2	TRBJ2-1	CASSFLETSGRMNEQFF
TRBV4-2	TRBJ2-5	CASSQTSGWSEETQYF
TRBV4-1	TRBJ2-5	CASSQTTSRGTETQYF
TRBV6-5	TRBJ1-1	CATKKDRVDTEAFF
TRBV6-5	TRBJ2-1	CASSYTDGGSYNEQFF
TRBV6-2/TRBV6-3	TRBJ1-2	CASSYIEGVGYTF
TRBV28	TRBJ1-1	CASRSTGRAFF
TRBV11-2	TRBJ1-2	CASSLGHLDYGYTF
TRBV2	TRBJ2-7	CASRGLGGEQYF
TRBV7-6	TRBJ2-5	CASSLERGETQYF
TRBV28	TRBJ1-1	CASSATSQGRYTEAFF
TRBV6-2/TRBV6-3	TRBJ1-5	CASSAGQGISQPQHF
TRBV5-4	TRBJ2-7	CASSFTTRRSEQYF
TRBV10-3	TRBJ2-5	CAISESGPAQETQYF
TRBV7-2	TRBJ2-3	CASSLAGYSSTDTQYF
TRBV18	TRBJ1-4	CASSIRTGPLNEKLFF
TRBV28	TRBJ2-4	CASSFGGHGAKNIQYF
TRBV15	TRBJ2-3	CATSRPGLGTDTQYF
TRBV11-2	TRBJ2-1	CASSFGGFRNEQFF
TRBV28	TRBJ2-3	CASTIERTSGGNTQYF
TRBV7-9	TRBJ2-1	CASSLARGSGSYEQFF
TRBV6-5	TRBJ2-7	CASSYRTGSFYEQYF
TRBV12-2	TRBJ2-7	CASRLVGDLVAQYF
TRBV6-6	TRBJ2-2	CASRPQGLANTGELFF
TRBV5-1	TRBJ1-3	CASSLSVGLTQRTIYF
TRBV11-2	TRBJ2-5	CASTPEGGSGETQYF
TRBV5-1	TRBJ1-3	CASSLERGLNTIYF